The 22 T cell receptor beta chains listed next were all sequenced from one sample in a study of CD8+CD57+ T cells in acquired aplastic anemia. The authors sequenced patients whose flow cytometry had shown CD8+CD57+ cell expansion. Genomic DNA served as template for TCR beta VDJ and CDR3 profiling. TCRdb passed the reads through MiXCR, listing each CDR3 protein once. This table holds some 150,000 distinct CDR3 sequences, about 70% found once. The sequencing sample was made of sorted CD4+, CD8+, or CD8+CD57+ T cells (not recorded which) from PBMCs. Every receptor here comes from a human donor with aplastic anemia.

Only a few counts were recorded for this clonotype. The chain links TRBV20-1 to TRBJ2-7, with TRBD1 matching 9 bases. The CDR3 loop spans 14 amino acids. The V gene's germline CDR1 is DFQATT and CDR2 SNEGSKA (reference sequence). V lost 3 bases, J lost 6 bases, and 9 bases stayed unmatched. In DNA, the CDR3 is TGCAGTGCTAGCCGGACAGGGGCGAGTTCCGAGCAGTACTTC. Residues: CSASRTGASSEQYF.

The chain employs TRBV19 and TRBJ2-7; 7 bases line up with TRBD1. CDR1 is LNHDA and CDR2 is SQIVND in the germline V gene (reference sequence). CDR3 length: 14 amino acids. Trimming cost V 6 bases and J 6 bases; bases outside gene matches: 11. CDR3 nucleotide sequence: TGTGCCAGTAGCAATACGGACAGGCGGAGCGAGCAGTACTTC. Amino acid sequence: CASSNTDRRSEQYF.

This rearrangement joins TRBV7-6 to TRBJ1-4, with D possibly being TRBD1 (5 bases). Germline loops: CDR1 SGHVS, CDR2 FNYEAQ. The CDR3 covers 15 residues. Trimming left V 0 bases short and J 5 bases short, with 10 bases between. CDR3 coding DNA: TGTGCCAGCAGCTTAGCGCCCGGGGGGAATGAAAAACTGTTTTTT. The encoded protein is CASSLAPGGNEKLFF.

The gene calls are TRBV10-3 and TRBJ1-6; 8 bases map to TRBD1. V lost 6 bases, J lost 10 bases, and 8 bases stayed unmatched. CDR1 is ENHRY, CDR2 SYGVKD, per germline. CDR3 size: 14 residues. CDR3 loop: CAIRNGQGESPLHF. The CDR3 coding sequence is TGTGCCATCAGGAACGGACAGGGAGAGTCACCCCTCCACTTT.

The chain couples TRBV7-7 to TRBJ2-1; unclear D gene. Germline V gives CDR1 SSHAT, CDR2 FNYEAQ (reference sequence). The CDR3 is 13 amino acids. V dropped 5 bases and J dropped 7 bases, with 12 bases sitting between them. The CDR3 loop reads CASSPGPVNEQFF. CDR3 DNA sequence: TGTGCCAGCAGCCCAGGCCCTGTGAATGAGCAGTTCTTC.

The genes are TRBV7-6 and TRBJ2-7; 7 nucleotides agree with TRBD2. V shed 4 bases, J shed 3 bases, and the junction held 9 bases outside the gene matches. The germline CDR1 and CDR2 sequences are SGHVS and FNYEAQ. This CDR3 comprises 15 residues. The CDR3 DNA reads TGTGCCAGCAGCTCGCGAGCGGGGATCCTCTACGAGCAGTACTTC. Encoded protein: CASSSRAGILYEQYF.

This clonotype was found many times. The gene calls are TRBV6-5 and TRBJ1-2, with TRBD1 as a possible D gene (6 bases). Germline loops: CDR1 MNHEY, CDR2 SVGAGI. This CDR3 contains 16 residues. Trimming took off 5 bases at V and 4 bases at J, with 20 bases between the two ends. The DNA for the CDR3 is TGTGCCAGCAGTGCATGGACAGACTCAAGCTTCTATGGCTACACCTTC. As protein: CASSAWTDSSFYGYTF.

As DNA, the CDR3 is TGCGCCAGCAGTGGAACAGGGCTTCCACGAGAAACCCAGTACTTC. This translates into CASSGTGLPRETQYF. V is TRBV10-2 and J is TRBJ2-5; possibly TRBD1 for D (6 bases). Germline assignment: CDR1 WSHSY and CDR2 SAAADI. The CDR3 covers 15 residues. Trimming removed 4 bases at V and 8 bases at J, with 20 bases between.

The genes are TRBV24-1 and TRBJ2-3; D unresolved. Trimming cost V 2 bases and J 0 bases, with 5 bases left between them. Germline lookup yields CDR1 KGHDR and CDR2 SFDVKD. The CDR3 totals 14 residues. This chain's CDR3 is CATSDSDSTDTQYF. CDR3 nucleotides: TGTGCCACCAGTGATTCGGATAGCACAGATACGCAGTATTTT.

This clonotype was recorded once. CDR3 sequence: CASTTTPPGAPLHF. The CDR3 DNA sequence: TGTGCCAGCACCACGACCCCCCCCGGGGCACCCCTCCACTTT. This chain links TRBV7-2 with TRBJ1-6; no definite D call. The CDR3 extends over 14 amino acids. Deletions cut 7 bases from V and 11 bases from J, with 18 bases between. The germline CDR1 and CDR2 sequences are SGHTA and FQGNSA.

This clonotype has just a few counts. This CDR3 reads CASSTNQETQYF. The CDR3 DNA sequence: TGTGCCAGCAGCACTAACCAAGAGACCCAGTACTTC. The chain employs TRBV7-9 and TRBJ2-5, with D unresolved. V gave up 5 bases and J gave up 0 bases, with 4 bases separating them. Per the germline V gene, CDR1 is SEHNR and CDR2 is FQNEAQ (reference sequence). This CDR3 has 12 amino acids.

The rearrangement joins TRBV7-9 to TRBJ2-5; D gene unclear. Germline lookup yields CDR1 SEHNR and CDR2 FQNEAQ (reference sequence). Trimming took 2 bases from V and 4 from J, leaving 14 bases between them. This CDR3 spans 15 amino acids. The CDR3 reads CASSLRGSNRETQYF. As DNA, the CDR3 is TGTGCCAGCAGCTTAAGAGGATCGAACCGAGAGACCCAGTACTTC.

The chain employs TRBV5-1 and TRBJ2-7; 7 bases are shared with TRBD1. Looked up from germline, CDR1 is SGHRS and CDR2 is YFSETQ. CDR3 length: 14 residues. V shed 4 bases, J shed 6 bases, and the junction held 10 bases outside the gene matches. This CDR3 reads CASSSGEGAAEQYF. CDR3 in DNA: TGCGCCAGCAGCAGCGGTGAGGGGGCGGCCGAGCAGTACTTC.

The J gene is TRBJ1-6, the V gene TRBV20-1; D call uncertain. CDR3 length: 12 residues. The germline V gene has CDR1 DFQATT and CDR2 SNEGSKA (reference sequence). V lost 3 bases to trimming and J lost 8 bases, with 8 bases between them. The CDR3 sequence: CSARIRDSPLHF. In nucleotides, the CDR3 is TGCAGTGCTAGGATTAGGGATTCACCCCTCCACTTT.

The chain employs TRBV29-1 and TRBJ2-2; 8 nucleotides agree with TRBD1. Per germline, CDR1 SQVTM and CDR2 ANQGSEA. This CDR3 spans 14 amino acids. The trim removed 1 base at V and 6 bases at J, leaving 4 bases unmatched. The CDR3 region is CSVEAQGAPGELFF. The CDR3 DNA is TGCAGCGTTGAAGCCCAGGGGGCGCCCGGGGAGCTGTTTTTT.

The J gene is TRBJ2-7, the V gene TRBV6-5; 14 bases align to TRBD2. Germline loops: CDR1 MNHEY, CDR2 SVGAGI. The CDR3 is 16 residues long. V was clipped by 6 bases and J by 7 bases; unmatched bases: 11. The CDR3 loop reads CASSRLAGGALYEQYV. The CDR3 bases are TGTGCCAGCAGCAGACTAGCGGGAGGGGCGCTCTATGAGCAGTACGTC.

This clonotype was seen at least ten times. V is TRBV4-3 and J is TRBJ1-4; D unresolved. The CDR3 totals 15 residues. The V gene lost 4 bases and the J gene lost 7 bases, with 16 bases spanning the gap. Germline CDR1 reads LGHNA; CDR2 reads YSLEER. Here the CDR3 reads CASSPAPASFEKLFF. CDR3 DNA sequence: TGCGCCAGCAGCCCCGCTCCCGCCTCCTTTGAAAAACTGTTTTTT.

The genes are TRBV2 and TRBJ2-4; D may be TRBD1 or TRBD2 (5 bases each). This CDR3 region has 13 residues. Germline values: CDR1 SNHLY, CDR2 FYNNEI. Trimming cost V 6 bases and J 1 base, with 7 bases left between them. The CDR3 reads CASSREAKNIQYF. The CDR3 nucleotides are TGTGCCAGCAGCAGGGAGGCCAAAAACATTCAGTACTTC.

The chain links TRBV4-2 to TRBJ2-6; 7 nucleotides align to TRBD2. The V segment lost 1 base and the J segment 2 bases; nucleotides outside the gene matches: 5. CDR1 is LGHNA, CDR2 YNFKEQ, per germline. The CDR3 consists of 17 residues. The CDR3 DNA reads TGTGCCAGCAGCCAAGTCCAACGGGGGGCTGGGGCCAACGTCCTGACTTTC. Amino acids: CASSQVQRGAGANVLTF.

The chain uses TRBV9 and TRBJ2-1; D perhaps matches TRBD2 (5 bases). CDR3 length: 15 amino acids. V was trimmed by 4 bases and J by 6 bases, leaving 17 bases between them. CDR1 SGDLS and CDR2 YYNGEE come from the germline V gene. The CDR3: CASSPILSGLNEQFF. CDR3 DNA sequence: TGTGCCAGCAGCCCCATTCTGAGCGGACTCAATGAGCAGTTCTTC.

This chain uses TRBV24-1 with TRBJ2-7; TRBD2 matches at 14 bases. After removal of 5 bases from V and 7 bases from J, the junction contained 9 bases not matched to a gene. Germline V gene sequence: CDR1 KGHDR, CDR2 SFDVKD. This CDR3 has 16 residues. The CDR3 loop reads CATSAPGTSGSLEQYF. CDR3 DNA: TGTGCCACCAGTGCCCCCGGGACTAGCGGGAGTCTGGAGCAGTACTTC.

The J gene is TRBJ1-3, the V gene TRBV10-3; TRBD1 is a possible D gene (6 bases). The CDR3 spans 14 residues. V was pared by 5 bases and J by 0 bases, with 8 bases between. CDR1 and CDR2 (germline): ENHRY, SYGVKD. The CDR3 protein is CAISWDTSGNTIYF. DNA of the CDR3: TGTGCCATCAGTTGGGACACCTCTGGAAACACCATATATTTT.